One sample yielded the 5 T cell receptor beta chains listed below, sequenced in a study of T cells expressing NK-cell markers. TCRdb reprocessed the 5' RACE reads and keeps a single row for each CDR3 protein, giving no DNA. The sample's table shows about half a million distinct CDR3 sequences. Sequenced sample: blood T cells: a sorted CD56 or NKG2C T cell subset, CD4+ or CD8+ T cells, or bulk PBMC T cells (not recorded which). The source is a woman aged 45-65 years in good health.

The genes are TRBV12-3 or TRBV12-4 and TRBJ1-5. This CDR3 comprises 15 residues. CDR3 residues: CATQSGSGGNQPQHF.

The chain employs TRBV5-6 and TRBJ2-1; TCRdb proposes TRBD2, but this gene call is untestable without DNA. The CDR3 is 14 amino acids. Germline CDR1 and CDR2: SGHDT and YYEEEE. CDR3 amino acids: CASSPSGVGNEQFF. The whole variable domain, filled in from reference TRBV5-6 and TRBJ2-1, reads DAGVTQSPTHLIKTRGQQVTLRCSPKSGHDTVSWYQQALGQGPQFIFQYYEEEERQRGNFPDRFSGHQFPNYSSELNVNALLLGDSALYLCASSPSGVGNEQFFGPGTRLTVL.

The CDR3 is CASSIASGNTIYF. The chain uses TRBV12-3 or TRBV12-4 and TRBJ1-3. CDR3 size: 13 residues.

The CDR3 sequence: CAISESIGRTGNTEAFF. This sequence joins TRBV10-3 and TRBJ1-1; TCRdb picks TRBD1, but there is no DNA to check that call. This CDR3 region has 17 residues. Germline lookup yields CDR1 ENHRY and CDR2 SYGVKD.

The chain uses TRBV27 and TRBJ2-2. Germline CDR1 is MNHEY and CDR2 is SMNVEV (reference sequence). The CDR3 sequence is 14 residues long. CDR3 loop: CASSLSYYTGELFF.